This T cell receptor (beta chain) was sequenced for a study of cytomegalovirus exposure and HLA in healthy donors. Overall study results and limits: The investigators catalogued 180 or so TCR beta chains as cytomegalovirus-associated.

The PCR had 60 Vbeta and 13 Jbeta primers. Authors' methods: About 12 million of the about 80 million unique TCR beta chains counted in a later analysis were shared. The method was immunoSEQ multiplex PCR; TCRdb's version includes in-frame clones alone and lacks a portion of them. That table is the source of V, J and clone size, and D and trimming were worked out from the DNA. The sample holds more than 80,000 clones, roughly 80% seen once. Worth noting for this clone: Antigen unknown.

Source material: PBMCs. This sequence originates from a man over 45 in good health and CMV-seronegative.

CDR3 DNA sequence: TGTGCCAGCAGTGAAATAAGGTCGGGCACCGGGGAGCTGTTTTTT. Translated, it gives CASSEIRSGTGELFF. V and J are TRBV6-1 and TRBJ2-2, with no clear D. This CDR3 contains 15 residues. Deletions cut 2 bases from V and 4 bases from J, with 11 bases between. Germline lookup yields CDR1 MNHNS and CDR2 SASEGT.